This T cell receptor (beta chain) was documented in a study of OX40 agonist ivuxolimab in advanced cancers. Study details: Three patients, one with hepatocellular carcinoma and two with cutaneous melanoma, achieved partial responses. General observations from the study: On average, CD8+ T cells showed a greater number of expanded clones than CD4+. Doses of 0.1 to 3.0 mg/kg were accompanied by clonal expansion of CD4+ and CD8+ blood T cells by week 6.

Comment on this clone: Its antigen is unidentified.

Clones were read by immunoSEQ multiplex PCR, and TCRdb kept only the in-frame ones, dropping some. The data contain approximately 20,000 clones, around 82% of them singletons. The CDR3 totals 17 residues. The V end was cut by 3 bases, the J end by 6 bases, with 18 bases between. CDR1 is LGHNA and CDR2 is YNFKEQ in the germline V gene. Autoimmune disease history or systemic immunosuppression led to patients being barred. The sequenced sample was CD4+ or CD8+ T cells sorted from blood, obtained in a trial of the OX40 agonist ivuxolimab. The receptor was isolated from an adult with an advanced solid tumor such as melanoma, head and neck, liver or kidney cancer. The V call is TRBV4-2, the J call TRBJ1-6, with D possibly being TRBD1 (5 bases). The CDR3 DNA reads as TGTGCCAGCAGCCAGGATTACTCGGGACTTGGTAATTCACCCCTCCACTTT. Translating it yields CASSQDYSGLGNSPLHF.